This T cell receptor beta chain was observed in a study of T cells after yellow fever vaccination (dated by TCRdb to about 2019). The study in broad terms: Libraries from fractions with low cell numbers were prepared with the SMART-Seq v4 Ultra Low Input RNA kit. To follow T-cell clones before and after both primary and booster YFV17D yellow fever vaccination, bulk TCR alpha and beta repertoires underwent longitudinal sequencing. Two healthy male donors, one aged 18 to 30 and one aged 30 to 40 years, made up the cohort. Bulk PBMC replicates and cell subsets were isolated from blood drawn at multiple timepoints before and after both primary and secondary immunization. What the study reported, not specific to this receptor: Only two donors were included in the study, so the extent to which the findings can be generalized is limited. After the booster, most clones that had expanded after primary vaccination were detected again (roughly 96% of CD4 and around nine tenths of CD8), suggesting broad maintenance of memory. A small share of clonotypes was detected in both CD4 and CD8 compartments, with the overlap likely arising from convergent recombination. FACS-sorted repertoires could contain abundant contaminating clonotypes from the bulk population, so computational filtering was required. The secondary T-cell response was found to be weaker but faster than the primary response, with a peak reached on day 5 rather than on day 15.

TCR cDNA was made using 5'RACE template switching, a step that added a universal primer site and unique molecular identifiers. Priming for cDNA synthesis came from both the TCR alpha and TCR beta constant segments. Libraries were amplified in two PCR steps, with sample barcodes and sequencing adapters added in the second step. Libraries were sequenced on Illumina HiSeq 2500 (2x100 bp) or NovaSeq (2x150 bp). In the paper's pipeline: MIGEC was used to demultiplex reads and collapse the reads into UMI consensus sequences, and MiXCR was used for V(D)J alignment. Vaccine-responding clonotypes were identified with edgeR using replicate PBMC samples, with FDR below 0.01 and a log2 fold change above 5 up to day 15 being required. Bulk clonotypes were assigned CD4 or CD8 identity according to which sequenced CD4 or CD8 repertoire held them at higher abundance. TCRdb cleaned the public reads at Q25 with fastp, built clones with MiXCR and kept in-frame beta chains. Records with the same CDR3 protein are collapsed into one entry carrying the most frequent genes and DNA. The V and J calls were determined by TCRdb, not by the authors. Here the sample has approximately 510,000 distinct CDR3 sequences; 20% to 25% occur a single time. Of the sample, less than 20% falls within the top ten clones.

As regards this clonotype: There is no known antigen for this receptor. Base qualities are missing; no much larger clone stands one base away.

The germline ends are 14 bases apart after V is trimmed by 2 bases and J by 0 bases. Including the terminal cysteine and phenylalanine, the CDR3 comprises 16 residues. The DNA shown is the 48-base CDR3, in frame from base 1. The CDR1 and CDR2 encoded by the germline V gene are SGHDT and YYEEEE. The treatment or condition label for this specimen denotes: live attenuated yellow fever vaccine strain. At each blood-draw timepoint, two biological replicates of bulk PBMCs were obtained. A standard Ficoll-Paque protocol was used to isolate PBMCs from peripheral blood. RNA was extracted with TriZol from bulk PBMCs, CD4 and CD8 fractions, and dextramer-positive and dextramer-negative fractions.

Recombination connected TRBV5-6 to TRBJ2-5; the D gene is unclear. The sample consisted of PBMCs, taken roughly 20 days after the first yellow fever vaccination. The sequence was collected from a man between 18 and 35 years old who received the YFV17D yellow fever vaccine. The CDR3 reads as follows: CASSFAGTSYQETQYF. In nucleotides, the sequence is TGTGCCAGCAGCTTTGCCGGCACCTCGTACCAAGAGACCCAGTACTTC. The full variable domain, completed from the reference TRBV5-6 and TRBJ2-5 proteins outside the CDR3, reads DAGVTQSPTHLIKTRGQQVTLRCSPKSGHDTVSWYQQALGQGPQFIFQYYEEEERQRGNFPDRFSGHQFPNYSSELNVNALLLGDSALYLCASSFAGTSYQETQYFGPGTRLLVL.